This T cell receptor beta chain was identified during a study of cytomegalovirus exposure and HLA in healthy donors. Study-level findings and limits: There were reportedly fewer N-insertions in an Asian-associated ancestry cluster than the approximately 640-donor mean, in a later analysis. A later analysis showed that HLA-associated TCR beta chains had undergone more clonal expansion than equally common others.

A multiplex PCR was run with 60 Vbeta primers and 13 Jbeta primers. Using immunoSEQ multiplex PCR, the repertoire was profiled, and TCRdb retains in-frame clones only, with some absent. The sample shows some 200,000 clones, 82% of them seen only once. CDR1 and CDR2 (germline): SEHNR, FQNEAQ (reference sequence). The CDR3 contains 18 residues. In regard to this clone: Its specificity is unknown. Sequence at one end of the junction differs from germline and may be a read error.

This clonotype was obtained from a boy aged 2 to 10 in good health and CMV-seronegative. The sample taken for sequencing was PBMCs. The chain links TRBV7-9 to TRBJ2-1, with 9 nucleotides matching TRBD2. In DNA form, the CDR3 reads TGTGCCAGCAGCTTTGGGCTTAACTCGGCGGGGGGGCTAATGGGGGAGATCTTC. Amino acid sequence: CASSFGLNSAGGLMGEIF.